This T cell receptor beta chain was obtained from a study of vaccination effects on CD4 cells after COVID-19 (dated by TCRdb to 2021 to 2024). Context from the whole study: Post-vaccine samples across the study were collected a median of 72 days after the second dose, with a range of 14 to 241. The study compared SARS-CoV-2 spike-specific CD4+ TCR repertoires before and after mRNA vaccination in COVID-19 convalescent patients and infection-naive vaccine recipients. A total of 10 COVID-19 convalescent patients and several SARS-CoV-2-naive healthy vaccine recipients were included in the full study. Cultures from other donors in the study were sequenced using the Oncomine TCR Beta short-read assay on an Illumina iSeq 100.

The library was prepared using the immunoSEQ multiplex PCR assay. TCR beta CDR3 sequencing was performed on DNA from the cultured, isolated CD4+ T cells. Regarding the original processing steps: The analysis removed non-productive TCR sequences, trimmed reads to the CDR3 region, and retained only CDR3s that were 7 or more amino acids long. The MANAFEST web app was used to pick out antigen-specific clonotypes by comparing their expansion in peptide wells with that in reference cultures. For clones to be considered positive, expansion at FDR<0.05 versus reference and all other wells, an odds ratio above 5, and a frequency above 0.1% in two replicate wells were required. A clonotype was called cross-reactive if it was significantly expanded both in SARS-CoV-2 spike wells and in at least one common cold coronavirus spike condition. CDR3 similarity was assessed by Levenshtein distance using the stringdist R package, and unrooted trees were constructed with ape in R 3.6.1. The clones in this table, taken by TCRdb from immuneACCESS, are in-frame only. Not every clone is retained; where verified, under half of the shortfall comes from an unresolved V gene, and the cause of the rest is unknown. V and J calls and clone size follow that table, whereas D and trimming were derived from the DNA. The sample table lists more than 9,000 clones, 71% of them with a count of one. The ten largest clones add up to 8% to 9.5% of the sample.

Here is what the overall study found, with its caveats: In healthy vaccine recipients, vaccine-induced clones were almost all SARS-CoV-2 mono-reactive, with only 1 of 255 being cross-reactive with common cold coronaviruses. Clones induced by infection and clones induced by vaccination both contracted markedly at late timepoints after vaccination, which fits with T cell responses waning over time. Limitations of the study were the small number of convalescent patients and the absence of early post-infection timepoints.

A word on this clone: The target of this receptor is not known. No much larger clone exists at a distance of one base, and base qualities are not known.

The germline V gene (reference sequence) sets CDR1 to DFQATT and CDR2 to SNEGSKA. The junction shows trimming of 6 bases on V and 4 bases on J, plus 10 bases between the germline ends. The cysteine opens and the phenylalanine closes a CDR3 of 11 amino acids. Just the 33-base CDR3 DNA is kept, in frame starting at base 1. To identify antigen-specific CD4+ T cell clonotypes by their expansion, the ViraFEST assay first stimulated PBMC with viral peptide pools and then applied TCR sequencing. After around ten days of culture, CD4+ T cells were isolated with the EasySep CD4+ T cell isolation kit. Participants received two doses of either the BNT162b2 or the mRNA-1273 mRNA SARS-CoV-2 vaccine. Negative nucleocapsid antibody results before and after vaccination confirmed that the healthy vaccine recipients had no prior SARS-CoV-2 infection. A few million PBMC per well were cultured with about 10 ug/ml peptides in IMDM containing roughly 5% human AB serum, approximately 10 IU/ml IL-2 and gentamicin. Half of the culture medium was replaced with fresh IL-2-containing medium on days 3 and 7. Unless noted otherwise, every peptide stimulation condition was grown in triplicate wells. PBMC were separated from whole blood using Ficoll-Paque Plus gradient centrifugation and were then either cryopreserved at -140C or used fresh. Overlapping peptide pools spanned the spike proteins of SARS-CoV-2 and the common cold coronaviruses HCoV-NL63, HCoV-OC43 and HCoV-229E. The QIAamp micro DNA kit was used to extract genomic DNA from the cultured CD4+ T cells.

This clonotype was sampled from a human donor who received a COVID-19 vaccine. The material sequenced was CD4+ T cells from PBMCs cultured with SARS-CoV-2 spike peptides, taken after COVID-19 vaccination. Taken with the paper, the label for cell subset or site translates to: SARS-CoV-2 spike overlapping peptide pool stimulation. The chain is made from TRBV20-1 and TRBJ2-7; TRBD1 is possibly the D segment (5 matching bases). The CDR3 reads CSASQGYEQYF. The sequenced DNA: TGCAGTGCCTCCCAGGGTTACGAGCAGTACTTC.